The next 17 T cell receptor beta chains were all read from a single sample in a study of blood T cells in healthy people across ages. A second PCR of about 7 to 12 cycles used a sample-barcoded 5' primer and a J-beta primer mix. One entry per CDR3 protein results from TCRdb running MiXCR on the 5' RACE reads. The sample lists 1.5 million to 2 million distinct CDR3 sequences, roughly 27% occurring once. Sequenced input: blood. The source of these receptors is a woman in her twenties or thirties in good health.

This sequence joins TRBV28 and TRBJ2-3, with unresolved D. From germline, CDR1 is MDHEN and CDR2 SYDVKM. The CDR3 totals 13 residues. The V and J ends lost 6 bases and 7 bases respectively, with 14 bases between them. CDR3 amino acids: CASRFNPAYTQYF. In DNA, the CDR3 is TGTGCCAGCAGATTCAATCCCGCATATACGCAGTATTTT.

This clonotype was observed a handful of times. The J gene is TRBJ1-5, the V gene TRBV24-1; tentative D call: TRBD1 (5 bases). CDR1 and CDR2 (germline): KGHDR, SFDVKD. Trimming removed 3 bases at V and 6 bases at J, with 8 bases between. This CDR3 has 13 amino acids. The CDR3 region is CATSDGTAQPQHF. The CDR3 DNA reads TGTGCCACCAGTGATGGGACCGCTCAGCCCCAGCATTTT.

This clonotype was found a few times. The chain links TRBV25-1 to TRBJ2-7; a possible D gene is TRBD2 (6 bases). Germline CDR1 and CDR2: MGHDK and SYGVNS. The CDR3 has 13 residues. V was trimmed by 3 bases and J by 10 bases, leaving 16 bases between them. CDR3 nucleotide sequence: TGTGCCAGCAGTGATACCGGGAGAGATGCCCAGTACTTC. This encodes CASSDTGRDAQYF.

In its sample, this clonotype was seen a few times. V usage is TRBV20-1 and J usage is TRBJ1-5, with D hard to call. V lost 6 bases to trimming and J lost 6 bases, with 12 bases between them. The germline V gene has CDR1 DFQATT and CDR2 SNEGSKA (reference sequence). The CDR3 is 12 residues long. The CDR3 coding sequence is TGCAGTGCCCCGAGGCCCGGTCAGCCCCAGCATTTT. It specifies CSAPRPGQPQHF.

This clonotype turned up a few times. The chain has TRBV11-2 and TRBJ2-7; TRBD1 aligns across 9 bases. Germline V gives CDR1 SGHAT, CDR2 FQNNGV. V shed 5 bases, J shed 4 bases, and the junction held 9 bases outside the gene matches. This CDR3 is built from 15 residues. CDR3 bases: TGTGCCAGCAGCACCGAAGCGGGACAGGGTTACGAGCAGTACTTC. Its translation is CASSTEAGQGYEQYF.

The CDR3 nucleotides are TGTGCCAGCTACCCCTCGGGCACCGGGGAGCTGTTTTTT. This codes for CASYPSGTGELFF. This chain joins TRBV28 and TRBJ2-2; D is unclear. V gave up 8 bases and J gave up 4 bases, with 11 bases separating them. The CDR3 totals 13 residues. The germline CDR1 and CDR2 sequences are MDHEN and SYDVKM. The whole variable domain, remainder taken from reference TRBV28 and TRBJ2-2, is DVKVTQSSRYLVKRTGEKVFLECVQDMDHENMFWYRQDPGLGLRLIYFSYDVKMKEKGDIPEGYSVSREKKERFSLILESASTNQTSMYLCASYPSGTGELFFGEGSRLTVL.

This clonotype came up a few times. The chain couples TRBV6-1 to TRBJ2-5; a possible D gene is TRBD2 (5 bases). This CDR3 contains 14 residues. Trimming shortened V by 10 bases and J by 5 bases, and 20 bases separated the two germline ends. Germline-derived CDR1 and CDR2 are MNHNS and SASEGT. The CDR3 DNA sequence: TGTGCCACCTCTCCAGTTGGCGGGTGGGAGACCCAGTACTTC. Translation gives CATSPVGGWETQYF.

The chain uses TRBV28 and TRBJ2-7; TRBD1 agrees at 11 bases. Trimming at V came to 9 bases and at J to 2 bases, leaving 6 bases not matched to a gene. In germline, CDR1 is MDHEN, CDR2 SYDVKM. The CDR3 has 14 amino acids. In DNA form, the CDR3 reads TGTGCCAGTGGACAGGGGGCGCTTACCTACGAGCAGTACTTC. Translation gives CASGQGALTYEQYF.

This clonotype was recorded many times. J is TRBJ1-4 and V is TRBV7-9; 7 bases agree with TRBD1. V lost 5 bases to trimming and J lost 5 bases; unmatched junction nucleotides: 5. This CDR3 is 14 amino acids long. CDR1 SEHNR and CDR2 FQNEAQ come from the germline V gene (reference sequence). The CDR3 DNA reads TGTGCCAGCAGCCTCAGACAGGGCAATGAAAAACTGTTTTTT. Protein: CASSLRQGNEKLFF.

The chain links TRBV7-6 to TRBJ1-1, with D uncertain. Between the trimmed V and J ends, which lost 5 bases and 2 bases, there was a span of 9 bases. Looked up from germline, CDR1 is SGHVS and CDR2 is FNYEAQ. The CDR3 length is 13 residues. CDR3 amino acids: CASSPSSNTEAFF. CDR3 nucleotide sequence: TGTGCCAGCAGCCCCAGTAGTAACACTGAAGCTTTCTTT.

Only a few counts were recorded for this clonotype. The rearrangement links TRBV18 to TRBJ1-1, with D perhaps TRBD1 (5 bases). The V end lost 6 bases, the J end lost 3 bases, and 11 bases lay between the germline ends. The germline gives CDR1 KGHSH, CDR2 LQKENI. This CDR3 has 13 residues. For the CDR3, the DNA is TGTGCCAGCTCCCCCAGGGAGGACACTGAAGCTTTCTTT. This codes for CASSPREDTEAFF.

The chain recombines TRBV29-1 with TRBJ1-1; possible D gene TRBD1, 6 bases. V was pared by 7 bases and J by 1 base, with 7 bases between. Germline loops: CDR1 SQVTM, CDR2 ANQGSEA. The CDR3 is 11 residues long. The CDR3 DNA sequence: TGCAGCGACAGGGAGAACACTGAAGCTTTCTTT. It encodes CSDRENTEAFF.

This clonotype was seen a few times. The J gene is TRBJ1-4, the V gene TRBV7-2, with D perhaps matching TRBD1 (5 bases). The CDR3 length is 16 residues. Trimming cost V 3 bases and J 0 bases, with 11 bases left between them. CDR1 and CDR2 (germline): SGHTA, FQGNSA. CDR3 residues: CASSFGHRATNEKLFF. CDR3 nucleotide sequence: TGTGCCAGCAGCTTCGGACACCGTGCAACTAATGAAAAACTGTTTTTT. Complete variable domain (other parts from reference TRBV7-2 and TRBJ1-4): GAGVSQSPSNKVTEKGKDVELRCDPISGHTALYWYRQSLGQGLEFLIYFQGNSAPDKSGLPSDRFSAERTGGSVSTLTIQRTQQEDSAVYLCASSFGHRATNEKLFFGSGTQLSVL.

This clonotype was recorded at least ten times. The chain couples TRBV5-1 to TRBJ2-1; D remains ambiguous. Germline CDR1 reads SGHRS; CDR2 reads YFSETQ. V was clipped by 0 bases and J by 3 bases, with 4 bases between them. CDR3 length: 13 amino acids. This CDR3 is CASSLAHYNEQFF. The CDR3 DNA sequence: TGCGCCAGCAGCTTGGCCCACTACAATGAGCAGTTCTTC.

In this sample, this clonotype turned up a few times. The chain has TRBV20-1 and TRBJ2-3; 7 bases agree with TRBD2. The CDR3 is 14 residues long. CDR1 is DFQATT, CDR2 SNEGSKA, per germline (reference sequence). V lost 0 bases and J lost 6; bases outside the gene matches: 6. CDR3 nucleotide sequence: TGCAGTGCTAGAGATCCAGGGAGGGAGGATACGCAGTATTTT. It specifies CSARDPGREDTQYF.

This clonotype was found a few times. The chain uses TRBV18 and TRBJ1-2; D not resolved. The V gene lost 6 bases and the J gene lost 6 bases, with 20 bases spanning the gap. The CDR3 loop spans 15 amino acids. The germline V gene has CDR1 KGHSH and CDR2 LQKENI. CDR3 loop: CASSSTVKEGNGYTF. DNA for the CDR3: TGTGCCAGCTCGTCGACGGTCAAGGAAGGAAATGGCTACACCTTC.

This chain uses TRBV7-2 with TRBJ1-2; D is undetermined. V gave up 0 bases and J gave up 6 bases, with 14 bases separating them. This CDR3 spans 15 amino acids. Germline CDR1 is SGHTA and CDR2 is FQGNSA. The CDR3 sequence: CASSLARGSLHGYTF. CDR3 DNA: TGTGCCAGCAGCTTAGCGCGGGGAAGCCTCCATGGCTACACCTTC. The full variable domain, its missing parts supplied by reference TRBV7-2 and TRBJ1-2, is GAGVSQSPSNKVTEKGKDVELRCDPISGHTALYWYRQSLGQGLEFLIYFQGNSAPDKSGLPSDRFSAERTGGSVSTLTIQRTQQEDSAVYLCASSLARGSLHGYTFGSGTRLTVV.